Here is one TCR beta chain with its context. This clonotype occurred a few times. Its antigen remains undetermined. The record has no base qualities; no much larger clone is one base away. Library prep was done by 5' RACE. Reads for this sample came from an Illumina HiSeq 2000. A universal primer binding site was introduced by template switching, and a unique molecular identifier was present in the final cDNA, enabling accurate counting of TCR cDNA molecules. Specific primers in the conserved constant-segment region were used to synthesize first-strand cDNA for TCR alpha and beta chains. Each cDNA library was double barcoded, with a SMART-Mk sample barcode plus Illumina barcodes, to control for contamination. TruSeq adapter sequences and Illumina sample barcodes were added in two successive PCR steps. TCR alpha and beta cDNA libraries were sequenced on the Illumina HiSeq platform with custom primers. Processing in the source paper ran as follows. MiGEC was used to process raw reads and extract unique molecular identifiers, and MiXCR was used to find CDR3 positions. Recombination models were inferred per individual with the repgenHMM and IGoR tools using an EM algorithm. Shared clonotypes were analyzed with the tcR package in R, and sharing was normalized by the product of cloneset sizes. Out-of-frame nonproductive sequences were analyzed to study raw recombination free of thymic and clonal selection effects. The raw public data were reprocessed by TCRdb itself: fastp quality trimming at Q25, MiXCR clonotype calling, in-frame beta chains only. CDR3 protein duplicates are merged, each entry listing the most common genes and DNA. What appears here as the V and J calls and clone size reflects TCRdb's work, not the paper's. In this sample the table shows some 590,000 distinct CDR3 sequences, 7.5% to 10% of which occur a single time. The ten biggest clones cover around 3% of the sample.

Measured from the cysteine to the phenylalanine, the CDR3 is 17 residues long. Of the read, only the CDR3 DNA is kept; its 51 bases are in frame from base 1. The V and J ends are trimmed by 3 bases and 6 bases, leaving 24 bases between them. Taken from the germline V gene (reference sequence), the CDR1 and CDR2 loops are DFQATT and SNEGSKA. Only healthy Caucasian donors were included. The twin cohort comprised three pairs of female monozygotic twins, all aged about 18 to 30 years. RNA for TCR libraries was isolated from peripheral blood mononuclear cells. This sample stems from a study of identical twins (dated by TCRdb to between 2015 and 2016). As for the study more broadly: TCR alpha and beta repertoires from monozygotic twins, unrelated adults of various ages and cord blood were deep-sequenced to test whether fetal clonotypes persist. Replicate twin experiments were performed at different times using different library preparation protocols to rule out contamination. Beyond this particular receptor, the publication reports: Fewer insertions were carried by abundant cord blood beta clonotypes; a weaker similar trend was observed in young adult naive repertoires, while no such trend was observed in memory repertoires. Conclusions relied on cross-sectional statistical analysis, since the same donors could not be followed over many years. In monozygotic twins, recombination models systematically underestimated out-of-frame TCR alpha sharing, but the models matched the sharing seen between unrelated individuals. Invariant T cells such as MAIT and iNKT could partly confound zero-insertion analyses, although diverse VJ usage argued against such confounding for most clonotypes. Compared with coincidental sharing between unrelated individuals, out-of-frame TCR alpha sequences shared between twins had an excess of sequences with low generation probability. Excess twin sharing in beta out-of-frame sequences was weaker because fewer shared sequences lowered the signal-to-noise ratio.

This sample was also put to use in a study of yellow fever vaccine responses in identical twins. According to the second study: The T cell response to vaccination in identical twins was reported by the authors to appear partly convergent and partly personalized. In identical twins, the study followed T cell clones that responded to the vaccine with precision.

Rearrangement joined TRBV20-1 to TRBJ2-1, and TRBD2 may be the D gene, going by 7 matching bases. The TCR originated in a woman aged 18-29 years in good health. Material for sequencing was PBMCs. The nucleotide sequence is given as TGCAGTGCTAGGGGGGGGGGGCTAGCGGCCCCCCTCAATGAGCAGTTCTTC. Protein translation: CSARGGGLAAPLNEQFF.